This TCR beta chain appears in the sequencing data of a study of shared clonotypes between healthy human individuals. Regarding the study as a whole: Naive subsets generally exceeded memory subsets in estimated richness. Among non-shared clonotypes, generation probabilities were lower than among those shared by all four donors. Sequencing depth was a factor that was expected to affect clonotype sharing among donors.

This table comes from immunoSEQ multiplex PCR, and its TCRdb copy is limited to in-frame clones, with some not included. Of roughly 1,100,000 clones listed, roughly 80% are singletons. There were no recent acute infections or vaccinations among the donors, who were healthy HIV-negative adults. With regard to this clone: The antigen remains undetermined.

Sequences were obtained from memory CD4+ T cells sorted from blood. The subset here: CD45RA-negative fraction. This sequence originates from a man between 18 and 29 years old in good health.

This CDR3 reads CASNPGEFSYEQYF. The CDR3 DNA reads TGTGCCAGCAACCCGGGGGAATTTTCCTACGAGCAGTACTTC. This chain joins TRBV19 and TRBJ2-7, with TRBD2 as a possible D gene (6 bases). V was clipped by 9 bases and J by 1 base, with 16 bases between them. Germline V CDR1 and CDR2: LNHDA, SQIVND (reference sequence). This CDR3 has 14 residues.